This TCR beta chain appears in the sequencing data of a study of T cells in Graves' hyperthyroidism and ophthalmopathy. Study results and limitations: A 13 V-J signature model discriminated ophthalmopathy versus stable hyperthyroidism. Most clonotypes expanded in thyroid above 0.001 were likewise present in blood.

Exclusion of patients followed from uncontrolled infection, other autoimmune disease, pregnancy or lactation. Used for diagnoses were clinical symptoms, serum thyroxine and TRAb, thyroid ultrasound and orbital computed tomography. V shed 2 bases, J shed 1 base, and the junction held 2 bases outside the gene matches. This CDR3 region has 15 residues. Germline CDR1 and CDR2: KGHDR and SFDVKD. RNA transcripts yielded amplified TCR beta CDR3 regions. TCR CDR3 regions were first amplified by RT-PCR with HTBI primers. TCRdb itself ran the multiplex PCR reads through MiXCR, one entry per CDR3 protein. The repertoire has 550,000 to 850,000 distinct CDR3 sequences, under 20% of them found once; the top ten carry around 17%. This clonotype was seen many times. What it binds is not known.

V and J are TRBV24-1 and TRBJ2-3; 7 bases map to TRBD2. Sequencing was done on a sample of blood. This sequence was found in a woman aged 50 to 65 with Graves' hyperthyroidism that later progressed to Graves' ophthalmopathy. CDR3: CATSDSSGGTDTQYF. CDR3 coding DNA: TGTGCCACCAGTGATTCCAGCGGGGGCACAGATACGCAGTATTTT.